This entry lists 28 T cell receptor beta chains sequenced from one sample in a study of immune cell composition in non-small cell lung cancer. Here immunoSEQ multiplex PCR was the method, and the copy in TCRdb shows in-frame clones only, minus some. This table has over a thousand clones, 60% to 75% appearing once. The source material was lung tumor tissue. The receptors derive from a human donor with non-small cell lung cancer.

The V call is TRBV19, the J call TRBJ1-6, with D perhaps TRBD1 (5 bases). CDR3 size: 15 residues. The V end lost 5 bases, the J end lost 8 bases, and 16 bases lay between the germline ends. Germline V gene lookup returns CDR1 LNHDA and CDR2 SQIVND (reference sequence). The CDR3, as DNA: TGTGCCAGTAGTCCACCAGGGTCGGTTGATTCACCCCTCCACTTT. Translating gives CASSPPGSVDSPLHF.

The chain carries TRBV7-9 and TRBJ2-3, with D uncertain. This CDR3 contains 14 residues. The germline gives CDR1 SEHNR, CDR2 FQNEAQ (reference sequence). V lost 4 bases, J lost 5 bases, and 13 bases lay in between. In DNA form, the CDR3 reads TGTGCCAGCAGCTCCCCGAGAGATGGAGATACGCAGTATTTT. It codes for CASSSPRDGDTQYF.

The CDR3 DNA is TGTGCCAGCAAGATTAAGGGGGCCGGGGAGCAGTACTTC. The encoded protein is CASKIKGAGEQYF. V is TRBV6-5 and J is TRBJ2-7; 7 nucleotides agree with TRBD1. The J segment lost 7 bases and the V segment lost 7 bases, leaving 10 bases of the junction unmatched. The CDR3 loop spans 13 amino acids. The germline gives CDR1 MNHEY, CDR2 SVGAGI.

This chain uses TRBV19 with TRBJ2-7; a weak D match, TRBD1 (5 bases). The V and J ends lost 7 bases and 6 bases respectively, with 16 bases between them. Germline values: CDR1 LNHDA, CDR2 SQIVND (reference sequence). The CDR3 length is 13 residues. CDR3 sequence (DNA): TGTGCCAGTATAGGGTCAGGGTCGGGCGAGCAGTACTTC. It yields the protein CASIGSGSGEQYF.

The chain joins TRBV9 to TRBJ1-1; D is ambiguous. Per the germline V gene, CDR1 is SGDLS and CDR2 is YYNGEE. Trimming shortened V by 0 bases and J by 1 base, and 7 bases separated the two germline ends. The CDR3 is 14 residues long. For the CDR3, the DNA is TGTGCCAGCAGCGTAGAGCCATCGAACACTGAAGCTTTCTTT. Its translation: CASSVEPSNTEAFF.

The chain has TRBV5-1 and TRBJ2-3, with D unresolved. Germline V lookup: CDR1 SGHRS, CDR2 YFSETQ. The CDR3 sequence is 15 residues long. V lost 0 bases to trimming and J lost 1 base, with 9 bases between them. Written as DNA, the CDR3 is TGCGCCAGCAGCTTGGATTCCAGCGGCACAGATACGCAGTATTTT. Its translation is CASSLDSSGTDTQYF.

The V gene is TRBV7-9, the J gene TRBJ2-5; maybe TRBD2 (5 bases). The ends were cut back, 5 bases at V and 5 bases at J, with 18 bases in the middle. CDR1 and CDR2 from the germline V gene are SEHNR and FQNEAQ (reference sequence). The CDR3 is 15 residues long. The CDR3 bases are TGTGCCAGCAGCCCCCTAGGCGGGTCGGGCGAGACCCAGTACTTC. Its protein is CASSPLGGSGETQYF. The full variable domain, completed using reference TRBV7-9 and TRBJ2-5, is DTGVSQNPRHKITKRGQNVTFRCDPISEHNRLYWYRQTLGQGPEFLTYFQNEAQLEKSRLLSDRFSAERPKGSFSTLEIQRTEQGDSAMYLCASSPLGGSGETQYFGPGTRLLVL.

V usage is TRBV7-8 and J usage is TRBJ1-2, with TRBD1 as a possible D gene (6 bases). Looked up from germline, CDR1 is SGHVS and CDR2 is FQNEAQ. The CDR3 is 15 residues long. Trimming left V 5 bases short and J 5 bases short, with 18 bases between. CDR3 protein: CASSPRGTGLYGYTF. Here the CDR3 DNA reads TGTGCCAGCAGCCCTAGAGGAACAGGGCTATATGGCTACACCTTC.

This clone was recorded once. The chain employs TRBV5-5 and TRBJ2-7, with TRBD2 matching over 10 bases. Germline trimming cut 0 bases from V and 0 bases from J; bases unmatched to any gene: 6. There are 17 residues in the CDR3. CDR1 is SGHKS and CDR2 is YYEKEE in the germline V gene (reference sequence). CDR3 amino acids: CASSLELAGVSSYEQYF. For the CDR3, the DNA is TGTGCCAGCAGCTTGGAGCTAGCGGGGGTAAGCTCCTACGAGCAGTACTTC.

This chain joins TRBV2 and TRBJ2-7; TRBD1 aligns across 9 bases. V trimming: 6 bases; J trimming: 7 bases; junction bases outside the gene matches: 10. Germline V gene sequence: CDR1 SNHLY, CDR2 FYNNEI. The CDR3 is 14 amino acids. CDR3 residues: CASSRGQGSREQYF. The CDR3 DNA reads TGTGCCAGCAGCAGGGGACAGGGTAGTCGGGAGCAGTACTTC. Based on the CDR3 plus reference TRBV2 and TRBJ2-7, the full variable domain is EPEVTQTPSHQVTQMGQEVILRCVPISNHLYFYWYRQILGQKVEFLVSFYNNEISEKSEIFDDQFSVERPDGSNFTLKIRSTKLEDSAMYFCASSRGQGSREQYFGPGTRLTVT.

The V gene is TRBV29-1, the J gene TRBJ1-1; D perhaps matches TRBD1 (6 bases). V was pared by 7 bases and J by 4 bases, with 13 bases between. Germline CDR1 SQVTM, CDR2 ANQGSEA. The CDR3 contains 12 residues. CDR3 residues: CSAIGGVTEAFF. Here the CDR3 DNA reads TGCAGCGCCATAGGGGGGGTCACTGAAGCTTTCTTT.

This clone showed up just a few times. V is TRBV5-8 and J is TRBJ2-3; the D gene is possibly TRBD2 (5 bases). The germline gives CDR1 SGHTS, CDR2 YDEGEE. This CDR3 spans 18 amino acids. V was clipped by 1 base and J by 2 bases, with 20 bases between them. In DNA form, the CDR3 reads TGTGCCAGCAGCTTGCCAGGTTCGTGGGAGTCCCCCACAGATACGCAGTATTTT. This encodes CASSLPGSWESPTDTQYF. The full variable domain, rest sourced from reference TRBV5-8 and TRBJ2-3, is EAGVTQSPTHLIKTRGQQATLRCSPISGHTSVYWYQQALGLGLQFLLWYDEGEERNRGNFPPRFSGRQFPNYSSELNVNALELEDSALYLCASSLPGSWESPTDTQYFGPGTRLTVL.

The chain employs TRBV10-3 and TRBJ2-1; 9 bases fit TRBD2. Germline assignment: CDR1 ENHRY and CDR2 SYGVKD. After removal of 2 bases from V and 3 bases from J, the junction contained 5 bases not matched to a gene. CDR3 size: 16 residues. The CDR3 here is CAISEEAGGVYNEQFF. The CDR3 coding sequence is TGTGCCATCAGTGAGGAAGCGGGAGGAGTCTACAATGAGCAGTTCTTC.

The V and J genes are TRBV6-5 and TRBJ2-5, with 10 bases fitting TRBD1. V lost 7 bases and J lost 6; bases outside the gene matches: 8. The CDR3 length is 14 residues. CDR1 MNHEY and CDR2 SVGAGI come from the germline V gene. The CDR3 DNA reads TGTGCCAGCACTCCGACAGGGGGCGCGCAGACCCAGTACTTC. Its protein is CASTPTGGAQTQYF.

This chain connects TRBV5-1 to TRBJ2-3; tentative D call: TRBD1 (6 bases). Germline loops: CDR1 SGHRS, CDR2 YFSETQ. V lost 4 bases to trimming and J lost 3 bases, with 15 bases between them. The CDR3 spans 15 residues. The CDR3: CASSVLQGDTDTQYF. DNA for the CDR3: TGCGCCAGCAGCGTCTTACAGGGTGATACAGATACGCAGTATTTT. The full variable domain, rest sourced from reference TRBV5-1 and TRBJ2-3, is KAGVTQTPRYLIKTRGQQVTLSCSPISGHRSVSWYQQTPGQGLQFLFEYFSETQRNKGNFPGRFSGRQFSNSRSEMNVSTLELGDSALYLCASSVLQGDTDTQYFGPGTRLTVL.

The chain uses TRBV9 and TRBJ1-4; no clear D gene. The CDR3 runs 15 residues. CDR1 SGDLS and CDR2 YYNGEE come from the germline V gene. Trimming pared 0 bases from V and 7 bases from J, leaving 13 bases between. CDR3 in amino acids: CASSVDDGSVEKLFF. The CDR3 DNA follows: TGTGCCAGCAGCGTAGACGATGGCAGCGTTGAAAAACTGTTTTTT.

V gene TRBV13 combines with J gene TRBJ2-7; TRBD1 agrees at 11 bases. The CDR3 covers 14 residues. The V gene end was trimmed by 5 bases and the J gene end by 3 bases; junction bases not matched to a gene: 3. Germline CDR1 is PRHDT and CDR2 is FYEKMQ (reference sequence). CDR3 protein: CASSRGQGVYEQYF. The DNA for the CDR3 is TGTGCCAGCAGCCGGGGACAGGGGGTCTACGAGCAGTACTTC. The entire variable domain, with the rest obtained from reference TRBV13 and TRBJ2-7, is as follows: AAGVIQSPRHLIKEKRETATLKCYPIPRHDTVYWYQQGPGQDPQFLISFYEKMQSDKGSIPDRFSAQQFSDYHSELNMSSLELGDSALYFCASSRGQGVYEQYFGPGTRLTVT.

This clone was counted between two and nine times. The rearrangement uses TRBV5-1 and TRBJ1-1; D is possibly TRBD1 (6 bases). Trimming pared 0 bases from V and 1 base from J, leaving 10 bases between. The CDR3 totals 15 residues. The germline V gene encodes CDR1 SGHRS and CDR2 YFSETQ. The CDR3 here is CASSLAGARNTEAFF. The CDR3 bases are TGCGCCAGCAGCTTGGCAGGGGCGAGGAACACTGAAGCTTTCTTT.

This clone was counted only a few times. The rearrangement joins TRBV7-9 to TRBJ1-6; 9 nucleotides agree with TRBD1. J lost 7 bases, V lost 5 bases, and 6 bases had no gene match. The CDR3 spans 15 residues. Germline CDR1 SEHNR, CDR2 FQNEAQ (reference sequence). CDR3 coding DNA: TGTGCCAGCAGCCCCTGGGACAGGGAGAATTCACCCCTCCACTTT. It codes for CASSPWDRENSPLHF.

The table lists this clone with a few counts. The chain uses TRBV29-1 and TRBJ1-4, with TRBD1 identical over 7 bases. The junction had 2 bases not matched to a gene; V was cut back by 3 bases and J by 7 bases. There are 12 residues in the CDR3. Germline V gene lookup returns CDR1 SQVTM and CDR2 ANQGSEA. CDR3 nucleotide sequence: TGCAGCGTTGAGACAGGGATTGAAAAACTGTTTTTT. It codes for CSVETGIEKLFF.

This clone appeared a single time. V is TRBV16 and J is TRBJ1-1, with 8 bases fitting TRBD1. The CDR3 is 14 residues long. CDR1 KGHSY and CDR2 FQNENV come from the germline V gene. V lost 4 bases and J lost 5; bases outside the gene matches: 6. In nucleotides, the CDR3 is TGTGCCAGCAGCCCCAGGGGGCGAGGAACTGAAGCTTTCTTT. Encoded protein: CASSPRGRGTEAFF.

This clone has only a few counts. The chain combines TRBV10-3 with TRBJ2-7; tentative D call: TRBD2 (7 bases). Germline values: CDR1 ENHRY, CDR2 SYGVKD. The CDR3 length is 15 residues. Between the trimmed V and J ends, which lost 6 bases and 3 bases, there was a span of 18 bases. The CDR3 nucleotides are TGTGCCATCAGGGTTGGGGAGGGGGAACACTACGAGCAGTACTTC. Protein sequence: CAIRVGEGEHYEQYF.

Note on this clone: Relative to the germline gene, one junction end is altered; a read error may explain this. The chain links TRBV29-1 to TRBJ2-3; TRBD1 is a possible D gene (5 bases). The CDR3 consists of 12 residues. The germline V gene encodes CDR1 SQVTM and CDR2 ANQGSEA. The CDR3 DNA reads TGTTCGTCCGGACATGGAACAGATACGCAGTATTTT. Translation: CSSGHGTDTQYF.

This clone turned up a few times. V is TRBV7-9 and J is TRBJ2-1; the match to TRBD2 covers 15 bases. The ends lost 11 bases at V and 5 bases at J; junction bases unmatched: 7. Germline V gives CDR1 SEHNR, CDR2 FQNEAQ (reference sequence). The CDR3 totals 15 residues. CDR3 region: CAFGLAGGMNNEQFF. CDR3 nucleotides: TGTGCCTTCGGACTAGCGGGAGGGATGAACAATGAGCAGTTCTTC.

The rearrangement links TRBV18 to TRBJ1-2; D is perhaps TRBD1 (6 bases). V was trimmed by 2 bases and J by 0 bases, leaving 13 bases between them. The germline V gene has CDR1 KGHSH and CDR2 LQKENI. The CDR3 spans 16 residues. CDR3 in amino acids: CASSPLLGGANYGYTF. As DNA, the CDR3 is TGTGCCAGCTCACCATTGTTAGGGGGAGCTAACTATGGCTACACCTTC.

This rearrangement joins TRBV2 to TRBJ2-1; 7 bases agree with TRBD2. Germline V gene data show CDR1 as SNHLY and CDR2 as FYNNEI. This CDR3 has 15 amino acids. V shed 6 bases, J shed 5 bases, and the junction held 10 bases outside the gene matches. The CDR3 DNA reads TGTGCCAGCAGGAGGGGCGGGGGAGCCGACAATGAGCAGTTCTTC. It specifies CASRRGGGADNEQFF. The variable domain in full, completed from reference TRBV2 and TRBJ2-1, reads EPEVTQTPSHQVTQMGQEVILRCVPISNHLYFYWYRQILGQKVEFLVSFYNNEISEKSEIFDDQFSVERPDGSNFTLKIRSTKLEDSAMYFCASRRGGGADNEQFFGPGTRLTVL.

The V and J genes are TRBV19 and TRBJ2-7, with 10 bases aligning to TRBD2. J gave up 3 bases and V 4 bases, and 12 bases lay outside the gene matches. CDR3 size: 17 residues. CDR1 is LNHDA and CDR2 is SQIVND in the germline V gene (reference sequence). CDR3 in DNA: TGTGCCAGTAGTACTCCCCTAGCGGGAGCACCTTTCTACGAGCAGTACTTC. It translates to CASSTPLAGAPFYEQYF.

The chain's CDR3 is CAISPQSGGGHNEQFF. CDR3 coding DNA: TGTGCCATCAGCCCCCAGTCGGGCGGGGGCCACAATGAGCAGTTCTTC. V and J are TRBV10-3 and TRBJ2-1; D might be TRBD2 (7 bases). CDR1 and CDR2 from the germline V gene are ENHRY and SYGVKD. Trimming took 6 bases from V and 5 from J, leaving 20 bases between them. The CDR3 is 16 amino acids.